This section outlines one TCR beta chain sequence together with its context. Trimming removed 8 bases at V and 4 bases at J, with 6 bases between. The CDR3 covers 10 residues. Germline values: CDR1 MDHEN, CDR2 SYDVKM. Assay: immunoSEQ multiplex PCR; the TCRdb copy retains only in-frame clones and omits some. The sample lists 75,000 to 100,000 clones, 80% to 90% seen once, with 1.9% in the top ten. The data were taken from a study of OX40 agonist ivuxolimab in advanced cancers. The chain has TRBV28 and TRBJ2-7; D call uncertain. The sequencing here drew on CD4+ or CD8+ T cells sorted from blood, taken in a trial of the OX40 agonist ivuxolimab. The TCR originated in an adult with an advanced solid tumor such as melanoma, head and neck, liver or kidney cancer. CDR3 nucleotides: TGTGCCAGCGGTAAATACGAGCAGTACTTC. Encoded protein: CASGKYEQYF.